The sequence of this T cell receptor (beta chain) was determined in a study of T-cell reconstitution after alpha-beta-depleted transplantation in children. Overall study results and limits: About two months after transplant, alpha-beta T cells reportedly came from several hundred expanded graft clones.

Unique molecular identifiers were used to barcode this TCRbeta library. MiXCR, applied by TCRdb to the PCR reads, yields one record per CDR3 protein. The sample comprises about 460,000 distinct CDR3 sequences, roughly a tenth of which are singletons, and approximately 2% rests with the top ten. With regard to this clonotype: Its antigen is still unknown.

Germline CDR1 and CDR2: SGHKS and YYEKEE (reference sequence). The CDR3 spans 15 residues. Trimming took 4 bases from V and 0 from J, leaving 11 bases between them. The receptor was isolated from a child aged 2 to 15 with inherited bone marrow failure, due to receive a stem cell transplant. V gene TRBV5-5 combines with J gene TRBJ1-5; a weak D match, TRBD1 (5 bases). Sample: PBMCs, taken before TCRalphabeta/CD19-depleted stem cell transplant. CDR3 in DNA: TGTGCCAGCAGCACGACAGATTATAGCAATCAGCCCCAGCATTTT. It yields the protein CASSTTDYSNQPQHF.